Described below is a single T cell receptor (beta chain) sequence and its context. Trimming cost V 4 bases and J 6 bases, with 15 bases left between them. Germline CDR1 is WSHSY and CDR2 is SAAADI. The CDR3 has 14 amino acids. Authors' data handling: Reference gene primer amplification gave estimated nucleated cell counts. Method: immunoSEQ multiplex PCR; TCRdb's copy keeps in-frame clones and lacks some. Clone size and V and J calls were adopted from that table, with D and trimming inferred from the DNA. The table shows fewer than 200,000 clones, with around 84% occurring only once. The entry originates in a study of blood T cell repertoires in COVID-19. Turning to the study itself: Samples taken during acute and convalescent COVID-19 were collected in the United States, Italy and Spain. Sources were T cells, B-cell-depleted T cells, or PBMCs; the material itself was cDNA or gDNA.

The receptor comes from a man over 45 who had recovered from COVID-19. Sequenced input: PBMCs or T cells enriched from blood (not recorded which). This chain connects TRBV10-2 to TRBJ1-2; D is possibly TRBD1 (5 bases). The CDR3 loop is CASSVTGGENGYTF. In nucleotides, the CDR3 is TGCGCCAGCAGTGTTACGGGGGGAGAGAATGGCTACACCTTC.